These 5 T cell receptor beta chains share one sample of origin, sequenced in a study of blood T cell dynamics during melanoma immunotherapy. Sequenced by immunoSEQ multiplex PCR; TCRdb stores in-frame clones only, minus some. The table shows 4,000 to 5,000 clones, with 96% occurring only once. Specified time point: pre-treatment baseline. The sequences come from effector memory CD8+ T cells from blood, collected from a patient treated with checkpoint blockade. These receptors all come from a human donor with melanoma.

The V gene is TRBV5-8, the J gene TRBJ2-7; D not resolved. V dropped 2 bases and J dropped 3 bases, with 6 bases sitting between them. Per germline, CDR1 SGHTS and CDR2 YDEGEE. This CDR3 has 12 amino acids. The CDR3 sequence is CASSFPVYEQYF. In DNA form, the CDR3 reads TGTGCCAGCAGCTTTCCGGTCTACGAGCAGTACTTC.

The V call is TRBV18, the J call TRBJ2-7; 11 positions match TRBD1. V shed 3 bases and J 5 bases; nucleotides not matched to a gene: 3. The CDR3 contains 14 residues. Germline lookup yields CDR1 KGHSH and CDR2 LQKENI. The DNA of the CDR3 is TGTGCCAGCTCACCGGGACAGGGGGGAAACGAGCAGTACTTC. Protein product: CASSPGQGGNEQYF. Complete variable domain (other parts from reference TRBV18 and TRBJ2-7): NAGVMQNPRHLVRRRGQEARLRCSPMKGHSHVYWYRQLPEEGLKFMVYLQKENIIDESGMPKERFSAEFPKEGPSILRIQQVVRGDSAAYFCASSPGQGGNEQYFGPGTRLTVT.

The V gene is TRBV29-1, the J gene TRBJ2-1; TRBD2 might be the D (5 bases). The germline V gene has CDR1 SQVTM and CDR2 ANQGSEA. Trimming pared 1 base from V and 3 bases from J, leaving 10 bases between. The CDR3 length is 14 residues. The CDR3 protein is CSVEGTLRYNEQFF. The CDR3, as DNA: TGCAGCGTTGAAGGGACTCTCCGCTACAATGAGCAGTTCTTC.

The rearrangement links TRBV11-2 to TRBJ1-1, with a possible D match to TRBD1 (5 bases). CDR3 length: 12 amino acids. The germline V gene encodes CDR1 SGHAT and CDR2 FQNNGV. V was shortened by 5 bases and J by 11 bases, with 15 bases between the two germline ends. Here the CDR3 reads CASSLDSVSAFF. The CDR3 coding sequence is TGTGCCAGCAGCCTTGACAGCGTATCCGCTTTCTTT.

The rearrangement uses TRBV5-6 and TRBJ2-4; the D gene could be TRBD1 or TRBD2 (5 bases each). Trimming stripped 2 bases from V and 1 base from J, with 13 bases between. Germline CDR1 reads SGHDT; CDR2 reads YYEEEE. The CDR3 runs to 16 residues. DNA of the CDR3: TGTGCCAGCAGCTTAACCGGGACGGAGGCCAAAAACATTCAGTACTTC. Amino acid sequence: CASSLTGTEAKNIQYF.